This TCR beta chain was observed in a study of T-cell memory formation after mild COVID-19. Study results and caveats: Pre-infection memory held some responding clones, suggesting pre-existing cross-reactive T cells responded. CD4/CD8 balance characterized clones contracting day 15 to 85, and CD4+ skew characterized later expanders.

TCRdb re-called the 5' RACE reads with MiXCR, one entry per CDR3 protein. The sample holds hundreds of thousands of distinct CDR3 sequences; around 21% are singletons and the top ten take approximately 12%. Regarding this clonotype: The antigen remains unidentified.

The clonotype comes from an adult woman who had mild COVID-19 (a few samples of this study predate the infection). Cell type and time point are not known. The sample taken for sequencing was PBMCs or a T cell subset sorted from them (not recorded which).

In DNA, the CDR3 is TGCGCCAGCAGCTTGCCCCGTGCTAGCGGGACTTACAATGAGCAGTTCTTC. Residues: CASSLPRASGTYNEQFF. This rearrangement joins TRBV5-1 to TRBJ2-1; the match to TRBD2 covers 9 bases. The junction had 9 bases not matched to a gene; V was cut back by 1 base and J by 4 bases. From germline, CDR1 is SGHRS and CDR2 YFSETQ. The CDR3 totals 17 residues.